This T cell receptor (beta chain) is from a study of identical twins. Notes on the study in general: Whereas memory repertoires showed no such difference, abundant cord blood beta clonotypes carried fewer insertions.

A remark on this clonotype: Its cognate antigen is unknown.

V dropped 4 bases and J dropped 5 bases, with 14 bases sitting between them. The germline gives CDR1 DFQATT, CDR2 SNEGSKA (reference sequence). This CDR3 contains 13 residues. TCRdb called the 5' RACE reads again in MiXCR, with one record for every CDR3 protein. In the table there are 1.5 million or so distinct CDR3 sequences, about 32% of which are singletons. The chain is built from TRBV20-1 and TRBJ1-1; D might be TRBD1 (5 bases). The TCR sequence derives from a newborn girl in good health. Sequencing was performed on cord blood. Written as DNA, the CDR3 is TGCAGTGCTAATGTACAGGTTGTGACTGAAGCTTTCTTT. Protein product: CSANVQVVTEAFF.